Listed here are 19 T cell receptor beta chains from one sample, sequenced in a study of shared clonotypes between healthy human individuals. Clones were sequenced by immunoSEQ multiplex PCR, and TCRdb holds only the in-frame ones, with some missing. The repertoire includes approximately 2,000,000 clones, under 95% of them detected once, and around 0.35% sits in the top ten. The sample was naive CD4+ T cells from PBMCs. Sample subset: CD45RA+ positively selected. The receptor set was obtained from a man between 18 and 29 years old in good health. Some clones in this sample may be carry-over from other donors' samples.

A single count supports this clone. The CDR3 spells CASRPDYGYTF. The CDR3 region has the DNA TGTGCCAGCAGGCCTGACTATGGCTACACCTTC. This chain connects TRBV27 to TRBJ1-2; D unresolved. V was shortened by 6 bases and J by 3 bases, with 5 bases between the two germline ends. The CDR3 sequence is 11 residues long. The V gene's germline CDR1 is MNHEY and CDR2 SMNVEV (reference sequence).

The chain couples TRBV12-5 to TRBJ1-1; tentative D call: TRBD1 (6 bases). This CDR3 has 14 amino acids. Germline V gene sequence: CDR1 LGHNT, CDR2 FRNRAP. With 0 bases removed from V and 4 bases from J, the gap between germline ends came to 9 bases. CDR3 amino acids: CASGLVRGGTEAFF. The CDR3 nucleotides read TGTGCTAGTGGTTTGGTACGAGGGGGCACTGAAGCTTTCTTT.

The chain carries TRBV29-1 and TRBJ1-1, with 8 nucleotides matching TRBD1. This CDR3 is 16 amino acids long. V shed 3 bases and J 0 bases; nucleotides not matched to a gene: 9. Per the germline V gene, CDR1 is SQVTM and CDR2 is ANQGSEA. In nucleotides, the CDR3 is TGCAGCGTTGACAACAACAGGGGGTCGGTGAACACTGAAGCTTTCTTT. Its translation is CSVDNNRGSVNTEAFF.

This clone has only one observation. The V and J genes are TRBV7-9 and TRBJ1-4; 10 bases are a match to TRBD1. CDR1 and CDR2 (germline): SEHNR, FQNEAQ (reference sequence). V dropped 0 bases and J dropped 8; count of bases not matched to a gene: 6. The CDR3 is 16 amino acids. The DNA of the CDR3 is TGTGCCAGCAGCTTAGCGACAGGGGGCGTGGACGAAAAACTGTTTTTT. Protein product: CASSLATGGVDEKLFF. The entire variable domain, with the rest obtained from reference TRBV7-9 and TRBJ1-4, is as follows: DTGVSQNPRHKITKRGQNVTFRCDPISEHNRLYWYRQTLGQGPEFLTYFQNEAQLEKSRLLSDRFSAERPKGSFSTLEIQRTEQGDSAMYLCASSLATGGVDEKLFFGSGTQLSVL.

This sequence joins TRBV11-2 and TRBJ2-7; the match to TRBD2 covers 7 bases. The J segment lost 9 bases and the V segment lost 5 bases, leaving 7 bases of the junction unmatched. Germline loops: CDR1 SGHAT, CDR2 FQNNGV. The CDR3 length is 12 residues. The CDR3 here is CASSPLGRRQYF. The CDR3 region has the DNA TGTGCCAGCAGCCCCCTCGGGAGGCGGCAGTACTTC. Complete variable domain (other parts from reference TRBV11-2 and TRBJ2-7): EAGVAQSPRYKIIEKRQSVAFWCNPISGHATLYWYQQILGQGPKLLIQFQNNGVVDDSQLPKDRFSAERLKGVDSTLKIQPAKLEDSAVYLCASSPLGRRQYFGPGTRLTVT.

The rearrangement uses TRBV18 and TRBJ1-5, with D perhaps matching TRBD1 (6 bases). V lost 0 bases and J lost 3, with 9 bases in between. CDR3 length: 15 amino acids. Germline values: CDR1 KGHSH, CDR2 LQKENI. The CDR3, as DNA: TGTGCCAGCTCACCACCTGGACAGATCAATCAGCCCCAGCATTTT. Translation gives CASSPPGQINQPQHF.

The V call is TRBV15, the J call TRBJ2-7, with D possibly matching TRBD2 (5 bases). Germline-derived CDR1 and CDR2 are LNHNV and YYDKDF (reference sequence). V gave up 3 bases and J gave up 3 bases, with 12 bases separating them. The CDR3 length is 14 residues. The CDR3 sequence: CATSREPAGYEQYF. CDR3 nucleotides: TGTGCCACCAGCAGGGAACCGGCGGGCTACGAGCAGTACTTC.

This clone occurred once. The gene calls are TRBV18 and TRBJ2-1; 8 nucleotides agree with TRBD2. The CDR3 is 17 residues long. V trimming: 3 bases; J trimming: 0 bases; junction bases outside the gene matches: 7. Per the germline V gene, CDR1 is KGHSH and CDR2 is LQKENI. The CDR3 DNA is TGTGCCAGCTCACCCTCTGGTAGCGGGATCTCCTACAATGAGCAGTTCTTC. Translating it yields CASSPSGSGISYNEQFF.

Worth noting for this clone: Other DNA sequences in the sample encode the same CDR3. Here the CDR3 DNA reads TGCGCCAGCAGCTCCAGCGGGAACTCTTACGAGCAGTACTTC. It translates to CASSSSGNSYEQYF. This rearrangement joins TRBV5-1 to TRBJ2-7, with TRBD2 matching 7 bases. This CDR3 has 14 amino acids. Germline V gene data show CDR1 as SGHRS and CDR2 as YFSETQ. Unmatched junction bases numbered 7, after V lost 3 bases and J lost 4 bases.

The chain employs TRBV5-4 and TRBJ2-7; 9 positions match TRBD1. V shed 3 bases, J shed 3 bases, and the junction held 10 bases outside the gene matches. This CDR3 has 16 amino acids. From germline, CDR1 is SGHNT and CDR2 YYREEE (reference sequence). CDR3 in amino acids: CASSSGAGQGFYEQYF. CDR3 coding DNA: TGTGCCAGCAGCTCGGGAGCGGGACAGGGATTCTACGAGCAGTACTTC.

The chain employs TRBV18 and TRBJ2-5; the match to TRBD1 covers 8 bases. The end of the DNA aligns better with TRBJ2-7, so the J call may be wrong. From germline, CDR1 is KGHSH and CDR2 LQKENI. The CDR3 spans 13 residues. The CDR3 DNA reads as TGTGCCAGCTCACCAGGGACAGGCGACGAGCAGTACTTC. Its translation: CASSPGTGDEQYF.

This clone has a single count. The chain combines TRBV5-1 with TRBJ1-1; 8 bases match TRBD1. Losses at the gene ends were 4 bases for V and 3 bases for J; bases not matched to a gene: 11. The CDR3 sequence is 16 residues long. The germline V gene encodes CDR1 SGHRS and CDR2 YFSETQ. CDR3 in DNA: TGCGCCAGCAGCCCCGGGACAGGAGGGCTGTACACTGAAGCTTTCTTT. This translates into CASSPGTGGLYTEAFF.

The J gene is TRBJ1-5, the V gene TRBV28; D remains unclear. V was trimmed by 5 bases and J by 13 bases, leaving 15 bases between them. Germline V gene sequence: CDR1 MDHEN, CDR2 SYDVKM. The CDR3 runs to 12 residues. CDR3 in amino acids: CASSLNNLYQHF. CDR3 nucleotides: TGTGCCAGCAGTCTCAACAACTTATATCAGCATTTT.

CDR3 coding DNA: TGTGCCAGTAAAGGGGGGAGGGCCTACGAGCAGTACTTC. This codes for CASKGGRAYEQYF. This chain connects TRBV6-5 to TRBJ2-7; weak D call: TRBD2 (7 bases). Per germline, CDR1 MNHEY and CDR2 SVGAGI. Between the trimmed V and J ends, which lost 9 bases and 2 bases, there was a span of 14 bases. This CDR3 is built from 13 residues.

The rearrangement joins TRBV2 to TRBJ1-5; D is ambiguous. The V gene's germline CDR1 is SNHLY and CDR2 FYNNEI. This CDR3 has 13 amino acids. V was pared by 5 bases and J by 7 bases, with 12 bases between. DNA for the CDR3: TGTGCCAGCAGTCAGTCGGAGAGCCAGCCCCAGCATTTT. This translates into CASSQSESQPQHF.

The V gene is TRBV7-3, the J gene TRBJ2-5; TRBD2 matches 14 bases. Unmatched junction bases numbered 11, after V lost 5 bases and J lost 6 bases. From germline, CDR1 is SGHTA and CDR2 FQGTGA. The CDR3 loop spans 17 amino acids. The DNA of the CDR3 is TGTGCCAGCAGCCCCGGGACTAGCGGGAGCGTTTGGAAGACCCAGTACTTC. Its protein product is CASSPGTSGSVWKTQYF.

The chain has TRBV6-1 and TRBJ2-7; 10 bases agree with TRBD1. J lost 2 bases, V lost 6 bases, and 4 bases had no gene match. Germline loops: CDR1 MNHNS, CDR2 SASEGT. The CDR3 is 14 residues long. CDR3 amino acids: CASRRDRGAYEQYF. DNA for the CDR3: TGTGCCAGCAGGAGGGACAGGGGAGCCTACGAGCAGTACTTC.

The chain carries TRBV7-6 and TRBJ2-1; 9 bases agree with TRBD2. The length of the CDR3 is 16 residues. With V trimmed by 5 bases and J by 0 bases, 5 bases remained unmatched. Per the germline V gene, CDR1 is SGHVS and CDR2 is FNYEAQ. The CDR3 sequence: CASSRRLADSYNEQFF. CDR3 sequence (DNA): TGTGCCAGCAGCCGACGACTAGCGGACTCCTACAATGAGCAGTTCTTC.

This clone appeared once. Additional DNA sequences in this sample encode the identical CDR3. The V call is TRBV29-1, the J call TRBJ2-3; D is perhaps TRBD2 (5 bases). With 3 bases removed from V and 3 bases from J, the gap between germline ends came to 7 bases. CDR1 and CDR2 from the germline V gene are SQVTM and ANQGSEA. The CDR3 totals 12 residues. The CDR3 protein is CSVDTGTDTQYF. The CDR3 DNA reads TGCAGCGTTGATACGGGGACAGATACGCAGTATTTT.